These T cell receptor beta chains were read from a single sample in a study of beta chain features in type 1 diabetes. Sequenced by immunoSEQ multiplex PCR; TCRdb stores in-frame clones only, minus some. The table has 300,000 to 400,000 clones, roughly 9.6% seen once. Sequenced sample: naive CD4+ T cells from blood. The receptors come from a woman aged 30 to 39 in good health. Both conserved end residues are part of each CDR3. Each record gives: D gene, CDR3 length, V gene, clone size, J gene, CDR3 protein, CDR3 DNA. D genes are given only for firm matches. Clone size is given for some rows only: seen once, a few or many times, or a class if the clone is expanded.

d_call: TRBD2; cdr3_length: 17; v_call: TRBV7-2; clone_size: few; j_call: TRBJ2-1; cdr3_aa: CASSLAGTSGSYNEQFF; cdr3_nt: TGTGCCAGCAGCTTAGCGGGGACTAGCGGATCCTACAATGAGCAGTTCTTC
d_call: TRBD2; cdr3_length: 16; v_call: TRBV5-1; clone_size: few; j_call: TRBJ2-7; cdr3_aa: CASSPLGLAGAYEQYF; cdr3_nt: TGCGCCAGCAGCCCACTCGGACTAGCGGGAGCCTACGAGCAGTACTTC
d_call: TRBD2; cdr3_length: 15; v_call: TRBV7-9; clone_size: .; j_call: TRBJ2-1; cdr3_aa: CASSRLAGGQNEQFF; cdr3_nt: TGTGCCAGCAGCAGGTTAGCGGGAGGTCAAAATGAGCAGTTCTTC
d_call: TRBD2; cdr3_length: 14; v_call: TRBV29-1; clone_size: few; j_call: TRBJ2-5; cdr3_aa: CSVAASGYQETQYF; cdr3_nt: TGCAGCGTTGCGGCTAGCGGGTATCAAGAGACCCAGTACTTC
d_call: .; cdr3_length: 13; v_call: TRBV5-4; clone_size: .; j_call: TRBJ2-7; cdr3_aa: CASSPEDSYEQYF; cdr3_nt: TGTGCCAGCAGCCCAGAGGACAGCTACGAGCAGTACTTC
d_call: .; cdr3_length: 16; v_call: TRBV9; clone_size: .; j_call: TRBJ2-3; cdr3_aa: CASSDSRDSNTDTQYF; cdr3_nt: TGTGCCAGCAGCGATAGTCGGGACTCAAACACAGATACGCAGTATTTT
d_call: .; cdr3_length: 15; v_call: TRBV7-2; clone_size: .; j_call: TRBJ2-1; cdr3_aa: CASSLSGVSYNEQFF; cdr3_nt: TGTGCCAGCAGTCTATCGGGAGTTTCCTACAATGAGCAGTTCTTC
d_call: .; cdr3_length: 11; v_call: TRBV20-1; clone_size: few; j_call: TRBJ1-2; cdr3_aa: CSAARDYGYTF; cdr3_nt: TGCAGTGCTGCCCGGGACTATGGCTACACCTTC
d_call: .; cdr3_length: 13; v_call: TRBV9; clone_size: .; j_call: TRBJ2-1; cdr3_aa: CASSVGGGVEQFF; cdr3_nt: TGTGCCAGCAGCGTAGGGGGGGGCGTTGAGCAGTTCTTC
d_call: .; cdr3_length: 15; v_call: TRBV28; clone_size: once; j_call: TRBJ2-1; cdr3_aa: CASSGTGGAYNEQFF; cdr3_nt: TGTGCCAGCAGTGGGACTGGCGGGGCCTACAATGAGCAGTTCTTC